The clone carrying this TCR beta chain was seen many times. Sequencing was performed with immunoSEQ multiplex PCR; in TCRdb, only in-frame clones are kept and a portion is missing. The sample contains hundreds of thousands of clones, about nine tenths of which appear only once. The CDR3 consists of 14 residues. V was trimmed by 0 bases and J by 7 bases, leaving 10 bases between them. From germline, CDR1 is SGHAT and CDR2 FQNNGV. The entry originates in a study of blood T cell repertoires in COVID-19. As for the study in general: The cDNA or gDNA used as material had been derived from T cells, B-cell-depleted T cells, or PBMCs.

The TCR originated in a woman in her thirties with acute COVID-19. Sequencing was carried out using PBMCs or T cells enriched from blood (not recorded which). The rearrangement joins TRBV11-2 to TRBJ1-5; D may be TRBD1 (5 bases). The CDR3 is CASSLEGEGQPQHF. DNA for the CDR3: TGTGCCAGCAGCTTAGAGGGGGAGGGACAGCCCCAGCATTTT.